These 31 T cell receptor beta chains came from one sample sequenced in a study of T cell responses to AZD1222 COVID-19 vaccine. Here immunoSEQ multiplex PCR was the method, and the copy in TCRdb shows in-frame clones only, minus some. The data show over 150,000 clones, with 85% to 95% seen just once and about 10% held by the top ten. Specimen: peripheral blood, collected on day 0 of AZD1222 vaccination. These TCRs come from an adult in good health.

The chain carries TRBV18 and TRBJ1-5; 7 nucleotides match TRBD1. The germline V gene encodes CDR1 KGHSH and CDR2 LQKENI. The trim removed 6 bases at V and 4 bases at J, leaving 6 bases unmatched. The CDR3 contains 14 residues. CDR3 region: CASSLNRGNQPQHF. In DNA, the CDR3 is TGTGCCAGCTCCCTTAACAGGGGAAATCAGCCCCAGCATTTT.

The genes are TRBV4-3 and TRBJ1-3; TRBD1 aligns across 10 bases. Unmatched junction bases numbered 4, after V lost 4 bases and J lost 4 bases. This CDR3 is 15 amino acids long. The germline V gene has CDR1 LGHNA and CDR2 YSLEER. CDR3 sequence reads: CASSPGTGEGNTIYF. The CDR3 bases are TGCGCCAGCAGCCCTGGGACAGGGGAAGGAAACACCATATATTTT.

The chain joins TRBV5-1 to TRBJ2-1, with D perhaps matching TRBD2 (6 bases). Germline loops: CDR1 SGHRS, CDR2 YFSETQ. Between the trimmed V and J ends, which lost 7 bases and 8 bases, there was a span of 25 bases. This CDR3 contains 16 residues. The CDR3 nucleotides are TGCGCCAGCGTCGGACTCCGGGACTCGGGGATCTATGAGCAGTTCTTC. Translated, it gives CASVGLRDSGIYEQFF.

The chain has TRBV11-1 and TRBJ1-2; D is ambiguous. The CDR3 has 12 amino acids. V dropped 0 bases and J dropped 4 bases, with 3 bases sitting between them. Germline values: CDR1 SGHAT, CDR2 FQDESV (reference sequence). CDR3 sequence (DNA): TGTGCCAGCAGCTTAGCGGGCTATGGCTACACCTTC. Translating it yields CASSLAGYGYTF.

This chain uses TRBV9 with TRBJ2-1; maybe TRBD1 (5 bases). The V end was cut by 3 bases, the J end by 4 bases, with 11 bases between. The CDR3 length is 14 residues. Germline V gene data show CDR1 as SGDLS and CDR2 as YYNGEE. CDR3 bases: TGTGCCAGCAGCGCACTACAGGTTTACAATGAGCAGTTCTTC. The encoded protein is CASSALQVYNEQFF.

The V call is TRBV20-1, the J call TRBJ1-2; no clear D. The germline CDR1 and CDR2 sequences are DFQATT and SNEGSKA (reference sequence). The CDR3 loop spans 11 amino acids. Trimming removed 4 bases at V and 3 bases at J, with 6 bases between. The CDR3 DNA reads TGCAGTGCTATCGGGGACTATGGCTACACCTTC. Its translation: CSAIGDYGYTF.

This chain joins TRBV27 and TRBJ2-1; possible D gene TRBD2, 5 bases. The germline gives CDR1 MNHEY, CDR2 SMNVEV (reference sequence). This CDR3 comprises 11 residues. Trimming took off 6 bases at V and 14 bases at J, with 14 bases between the two ends. Written as DNA, the CDR3 is TGTGCCAGCAGGACTACGGGAAGAGAGTTCTTC. This translates into CASRTTGREFF.

The chain has TRBV15 and TRBJ1-1; 9 bases are a match to TRBD1. The CDR3 sequence is 18 residues long. Per the germline V gene, CDR1 is LNHNV and CDR2 is YYDKDF (reference sequence). After removal of 3 bases from V and 2 bases from J, the junction contained 13 bases not matched to a gene. CDR3 in DNA: TGTGCCACCAGCAGCAGTGTGGAGGACAGGGGAGTTAACACTGAAGCTTTCTTT. This encodes CATSSSVEDRGVNTEAFF.

The table lists this clone with a few counts. The gene calls are TRBV7-9 and TRBJ2-1, with 11 bases matching TRBD1. Germline V gene sequence: CDR1 SEHNR, CDR2 FQNEAQ (reference sequence). The CDR3 length is 17 residues. The V and J ends lost 4 bases and 1 base, in that order; junction bases with no gene match: 6. This CDR3 is CASSSGTGGNSYNEQFF. The CDR3 DNA reads as TGTGCCAGCAGCTCCGGGACAGGGGGGAATTCCTACAATGAGCAGTTCTTC.

The rearrangement links TRBV15 to TRBJ1-1, with 11 positions matching TRBD1. V was clipped by 4 bases and J by 4 bases; unmatched bases: 2. Germline-derived CDR1 and CDR2 are LNHNV and YYDKDF (reference sequence). CDR3 length: 14 amino acids. CDR3 in amino acids: CATSTGQGGTEAFF. In DNA, the CDR3 is TGTGCCACCAGCACGGGACAGGGGGGCACTGAAGCTTTCTTT.

This clone was observed a single time. J is TRBJ2-7 and V is TRBV7-8; 7 bases are shared with TRBD1. Germline V gives CDR1 SGHVS, CDR2 FQNEAQ. The CDR3 extends over 14 amino acids. Unmatched junction bases numbered 5, after V lost 1 base and J lost 5 bases. The CDR3 DNA is TGTGCCAGCAGCTTAGTGGGGACAGTGAACGAGCAGTACGTC. Translated, it gives CASSLVGTVNEQYV.

The chain joins TRBV3-1 (or the pseudogene TRBV3-2) to TRBJ1-1; 9 positions match TRBD1. The CDR3 covers 14 residues. From germline, CDR1 is LGHDT and CDR2 YNNKEL (reference sequence). J gave up 5 bases and V 4 bases, and 5 bases lay outside the gene matches. This CDR3 is CASSLQGAQTEAFF. The CDR3 DNA reads TGTGCCAGCAGCCTACAGGGGGCGCAGACTGAAGCTTTCTTT.

The CDR3 here is CASSEHRGPHSNQPQHF. CDR3 DNA sequence: TGTGCCAGCAGTGAGCACAGGGGCCCTCATAGCAATCAGCCCCAGCATTTT. The chain carries TRBV6-1 and TRBJ1-5; 7 positions match TRBD1. CDR3 size: 17 residues. V trimming: 3 bases; J trimming: 0 bases; junction bases outside the gene matches: 8. CDR1 MNHNS and CDR2 SASEGT come from the germline V gene.

In this sample, this clone turned up a few times. The chain links TRBV28 to TRBJ1-5; D unresolved. Trimming took 3 bases from V and 2 from J, leaving 14 bases between them. CDR1 and CDR2 from the germline V gene are MDHEN and SYDVKM. This CDR3 spans 16 amino acids. The CDR3 here is CASSFPPQIRNQPQHF. For the CDR3, the DNA is TGTGCCAGCAGTTTTCCTCCGCAAATTCGCAATCAGCCCCAGCATTTT. The full variable domain, its missing parts supplied by reference TRBV28 and TRBJ1-5, is DVKVTQSSRYLVKRTGEKVFLECVQDMDHENMFWYRQDPGLGLRLIYFSYDVKMKEKGDIPEGYSVSREKKERFSLILESASTNQTSMYLCASSFPPQIRNQPQHFGDGTRLSIL.

The chain links TRBV6-2 or TRBV6-3 to TRBJ2-7; 7 nucleotides line up with TRBD1. CDR1 and CDR2 (germline): MNHEY, SVGEGT. The CDR3 is 14 amino acids. V shed 4 bases, J shed 3 bases, and the junction held 6 bases outside the gene matches. The CDR3 protein is CASSFDPGGYEQYV. CDR3 nucleotides: TGTGCCAGCAGTTTTGACCCAGGGGGCTACGAGCAGTACGTC.

J is TRBJ2-2 and V is TRBV16; 7 bases map to TRBD2. Germline assignment: CDR1 KGHSY and CDR2 FQNENV. The CDR3 spans 15 residues. Trimming cost V 2 bases and J 5 bases; bases outside gene matches: 5. The CDR3 DNA follows: TGTGCCAGCAGCCAAGGGACTATCCAAACCGGGGAGCTGTTTTTT. Amino acid sequence: CASSQGTIQTGELFF.

The chain carries TRBV11-2 and TRBJ1-6; D not certain. V gave up 5 bases and J gave up 2 bases, with 13 bases separating them. The germline V gene encodes CDR1 SGHAT and CDR2 FQNNGV. This CDR3 spans 16 amino acids. The chain's CDR3 is CASSPSRKAYNSPLHF. CDR3 DNA sequence: TGTGCCAGCAGCCCAAGCAGGAAAGCCTATAATTCACCCCTCCACTTT.

The J gene is TRBJ1-5, the V gene TRBV6-2 or TRBV6-3, with D maybe TRBD1 (6 bases). Per germline, CDR1 MNHEY and CDR2 SVGEGT. V was pared by 6 bases and J by 3 bases, with 12 bases between. CDR3 size: 14 residues. CDR3 amino acids: CASSATGFNQPQHF. The CDR3 DNA sequence: TGTGCCAGCAGCGCGACAGGATTCAATCAGCCCCAGCATTTT.

The V call is TRBV2, the J call TRBJ1-4; D is unresolved. CDR3 size: 14 residues. Deletions cut 9 bases from V and 2 bases from J, with 13 bases between. Germline CDR1 reads SNHLY; CDR2 reads FYNNEI. The CDR3 reads CASLLGYTNEKLFF. The CDR3 DNA reads TGTGCCAGTCTCTTGGGGTACACTAATGAAAAACTGTTTTTT. Full variable domain (remainder filled in from reference TRBV2 and TRBJ1-4): EPEVTQTPSHQVTQMGQEVILRCVPISNHLYFYWYRQILGQKVEFLVSFYNNEISEKSEIFDDQFSVERPDGSNFTLKIRSTKLEDSAMYFCASLLGYTNEKLFFGSGTQLSVL.

This sequence joins TRBV6-5 and TRBJ2-5; D gene uncertain. Germline assignment: CDR1 MNHEY and CDR2 SVGAGI. The CDR3 length is 14 residues. V lost 2 bases and J lost 5, with 12 bases in between. CDR3 protein: CASSYGSGLETQYF. The CDR3 DNA reads as TGTGCCAGCAGTTACGGCTCGGGTCTGGAGACCCAGTACTTC.

In nucleotides, the CDR3 is TGTGCCAGCAGACGGCCGGGCACAGATACGCAGTATTTT. Amino acid sequence: CASRRPGTDTQYF. The chain links TRBV5-7 to TRBJ2-3; D gene uncertain. TRBV5-7 falls under the ORF class, with uncertain function. Trimming stripped 5 bases from V and 1 base from J, with 8 bases between. This CDR3 spans 13 amino acids.

This rearrangement joins TRBV11-2 to TRBJ2-3; no clear D gene. The germline CDR1 and CDR2 sequences are SGHAT and FQNNGV. Trimming took off 0 bases at V and 6 bases at J, with 10 bases between the two ends. This CDR3 spans 14 amino acids. CDR3 residues: CASSLDGWADTQYF. Here the CDR3 DNA reads TGTGCCAGCAGCTTAGATGGATGGGCGGATACGCAGTATTTT.

The V gene is TRBV3-1 (or the pseudogene TRBV3-2), the J gene TRBJ1-1, with unresolved D. Deletions cut 1 base from V and 4 bases from J, with 13 bases between. CDR1 is LGHDT and CDR2 is YNNKEL in the germline V gene (reference sequence). This CDR3 comprises 15 residues. CDR3 sequence (DNA): TGTGCCAGCAGCCAAGTAGCCACCCTGGGCACTGAAGCTTTCTTT. Its protein product is CASSQVATLGTEAFF.

The chain has TRBV30 and TRBJ1-1; D is unresolved. The length of the CDR3 is 13 residues. V was pared by 0 bases and J by 1 base, with 6 bases between. Germline lookup yields CDR1 GTSNPN and CDR2 SVGIG (reference sequence). The CDR3 reads CAWSVIGNTEAFF. Here the CDR3 DNA reads TGTGCCTGGAGTGTAATAGGGAACACTGAAGCTTTCTTT. The full variable domain, with the rest looked up from reference TRBV30 and TRBJ1-1, is SQTIHQWPATLVQPVGSPLSLECTVEGTSNPNLYWYRQAAGRGLQLLFYSVGIGQISSEVPQNLSASRPQDRQFILSSKKLLLSDSGFYLCAWSVIGNTEAFFGQGTRLTVV.

The V call is TRBV5-1, the J call TRBJ2-2, with 10 nucleotides matching TRBD2. Germline CDR1 reads SGHRS; CDR2 reads YFSETQ. V lost 4 bases and J lost 4; bases outside the gene matches: 4. CDR3 length: 15 amino acids. The CDR3 here is CASSPAGGPTGELFF. In nucleotides, the CDR3 is TGCGCCAGCAGCCCAGCGGGGGGGCCCACCGGGGAGCTGTTTTTT.

This chain links TRBV5-6 with TRBJ2-3; D perhaps matches TRBD2 (5 bases). The CDR3 loop spans 16 amino acids. Germline V gene lookup returns CDR1 SGHDT and CDR2 YYEEEE. V was clipped by 0 bases and J by 0 bases, with 11 bases between them. CDR3 sequence reads: CASSLASTGSTDTQYF. The CDR3 bases are TGTGCCAGCAGCTTGGCCAGTACGGGAAGCACAGATACGCAGTATTTT. Combining the CDR3 with reference TRBV5-6 and TRBJ2-3 gives the whole variable domain DAGVTQSPTHLIKTRGQQVTLRCSPKSGHDTVSWYQQALGQGPQFIFQYYEEEERQRGNFPDRFSGHQFPNYSSELNVNALLLGDSALYLCASSLASTGSTDTQYFGPGTRLTVL.

The V call is TRBV6-5, the J call TRBJ2-1, with 8 positions matching TRBD1. CDR1 and CDR2 from the germline V gene are MNHEY and SVGAGI. There are 16 residues in the CDR3. J gave up 5 bases and V 0 bases, and 6 bases lay outside the gene matches. The CDR3 loop is CASSYSGAGGHNEQFF. As DNA, the CDR3 is TGTGCCAGCAGTTACTCTGGGGCAGGGGGCCACAATGAGCAGTTCTTC.

This clone was recorded once. The chain employs TRBV18 and TRBJ2-3; the D call may be TRBD1 or TRBD2 (5 bases each). Germline CDR1 reads KGHSH; CDR2 reads LQKENI. Trimming removed 4 bases from V and 4 bases from J, with 12 bases in between. The CDR3 is 14 amino acids. The CDR3 region is CASSLGTGADTQYF. The DNA of the CDR3 is TGTGCCAGCTCACTTGGGACCGGGGCAGATACGCAGTATTTT. The full variable domain, in which reference TRBV18 and TRBJ2-3 provide the parts outside the CDR3, is NAGVMQNPRHLVRRRGQEARLRCSPMKGHSHVYWYRQLPEEGLKFMVYLQKENIIDESGMPKERFSAEFPKEGPSILRIQQVVRGDSAAYFCASSLGTGADTQYFGPGTRLTVL.

The rearrangement links TRBV9 to TRBJ1-1, with TRBD1 as a possible D gene (6 bases). Looked up from germline, CDR1 is SGDLS and CDR2 is YYNGEE. Between the trimmed V and J ends, which lost 3 bases and 0 bases, there was a span of 12 bases. This CDR3 has 15 residues. The CDR3: CASSGGGNMNTEAFF. As DNA, the CDR3 is TGTGCCAGCAGCGGAGGGGGGAACATGAACACTGAAGCTTTCTTT. Supplemented by reference TRBV9 and TRBJ1-1, the full variable domain reads DSGVTQTPKHLITATGQRVTLRCSPRSGDLSVYWYQQSLDQGLQFLIQYYNGEERAKGNILERFSAQQFPDLHSELNLSSLELGDSALYFCASSGGGNMNTEAFFGQGTRLTVV.

The chain is built from TRBV5-6 and TRBJ1-3; 9 nucleotides agree with TRBD1. Germline CDR1 and CDR2: SGHDT and YYEEEE. V lost 6 bases and J lost 8; bases outside the gene matches: 6. The CDR3 has 13 amino acids. CDR3 sequence (DNA): TGTGCCAGCACACACAGGGGGCAAGACACCATATATTTT. Translated: CASTHRGQDTIYF.

The DNA of the CDR3 is TGTGCCAGCAGACGACAGGGAGTCTATGGCTACACCTTC. Encoded protein: CASRRQGVYGYTF. V and J are TRBV2 and TRBJ1-2; 7 bases map to TRBD1. In germline, CDR1 is SNHLY, CDR2 FYNNEI. V shed 6 bases, J shed 4 bases, and the junction held 5 bases outside the gene matches. The CDR3 sequence is 13 residues long.